These 23 T cell receptor beta chains originate from one sample sequenced in a study of cytomegalovirus exposure and HLA in healthy donors. The PCR was carried out with 60 Vbeta primers and 13 Jbeta primers. Libraries were prepared by immunoSEQ multiplex PCR; TCRdb keeps only in-frame clonotypes and omits some of them. The data show under 120,000 clones, approximately 66% seen once. Sequenced input: PBMCs. The receptors were sampled from a man aged 35-49 years in good health and CMV-seropositive.

The chain carries TRBV7-6 and TRBJ1-1, with TRBD1 as a possible D gene (5 bases). CDR1 is SGHVS and CDR2 is FNYEAQ in the germline V gene. With 6 bases removed from V and 4 bases from J, the gap between germline ends came to 12 bases. The CDR3 sequence is 13 residues long. CDR3 bases: TGTGCCAGCAGGGTGGGGGAGGGCACTGAAGCTTTCTTT. Translated: CASRVGEGTEAFF. The full variable domain, completed using reference TRBV7-6 and TRBJ1-1, is GAGVSQSPRYKVTKRGQDVALRCDPISGHVSLYWYRQALGQGPEFLTYFNYEAQQDKSGLPNDRFSAERPEGSISTLTIQRTEQRDSAMYRCASRVGEGTEAFFGQGTRLTVV.

This clone showed up just a few times. V usage is TRBV19 and J usage is TRBJ2-1; a weak D match, TRBD2 (7 bases). Deletions cut 9 bases from V and 6 bases from J, with 15 bases between. Germline V gene sequence: CDR1 LNHDA, CDR2 SQIVND (reference sequence). This CDR3 is 13 amino acids long. This CDR3 is CASIGGLANEQFF. The CDR3 region has the DNA TGTGCCAGCATCGGGGGGCTAGCCAATGAGCAGTTCTTC.

The chain is built from TRBV11-3 and TRBJ2-7, with 8 bases matching TRBD1. Germline CDR1 reads SGHNT; CDR2 reads YENEEA. The length of the CDR3 is 15 residues. The J segment lost 3 bases and the V segment lost 5 bases, leaving 9 bases of the junction unmatched. The CDR3 is CASSLRTGIVYEQYF. CDR3 in DNA: TGTGCCAGCAGCCTTAGGACAGGGATTGTCTACGAGCAGTACTTC.

This clone occurred a few times. The chain employs TRBV18 and TRBJ2-7; D gene unclear. The germline gives CDR1 KGHSH, CDR2 LQKENI. The CDR3 runs to 14 residues. With 2 bases removed from V and 0 bases from J, the gap between germline ends came to 8 bases. CDR3 sequence (DNA): TGTGCCAGCTCACCAACTACGGACTCCTACGAGCAGTACGTC. The encoded protein is CASSPTTDSYEQYV.

This sequence joins TRBV5-1 and TRBJ1-4; unclear D gene. The CDR3 has 14 amino acids. Trimming left V 2 bases short and J 5 bases short, with 10 bases between. Germline V CDR1 and CDR2: SGHRS, YFSETQ. CDR3 coding DNA: TGCGCCAGCAGCTTAGCGGGGTTGAATGAAAAACTGTTTTTT. It translates to CASSLAGLNEKLFF.

The V and J genes are TRBV9 and TRBJ2-3; 7 nucleotides line up with TRBD2. The junction had 6 bases not matched to a gene; V was cut back by 3 bases and J by 5 bases. Germline V CDR1 and CDR2: SGDLS, YYNGEE. The CDR3 sequence is 14 residues long. In DNA form, the CDR3 reads TGTGCCAGCAGCGGACGACTAGCCCAAGATACGCAGTATTTT. It is translated as CASSGRLAQDTQYF. The full variable domain, in which reference TRBV9 and TRBJ2-3 provide the parts outside the CDR3, is DSGVTQTPKHLITATGQRVTLRCSPRSGDLSVYWYQQSLDQGLQFLIQYYNGEERAKGNILERFSAQQFPDLHSELNLSSLELGDSALYFCASSGRLAQDTQYFGPGTRLTVL.

The V gene is TRBV19, the J gene TRBJ1-2, with 7 bases that match TRBD1. Per germline, CDR1 LNHDA and CDR2 SQIVND (reference sequence). The CDR3 spans 14 residues. The J segment lost 0 bases and the V segment lost 5 bases, leaving 3 bases of the junction unmatched. The CDR3 is CASSAGTANYGYTF. CDR3 bases: TGTGCCAGTAGTGCCGGGACAGCTAACTATGGCTACACCTTC. Drawing the rest from reference TRBV19 and TRBJ1-2, the complete variable domain is DGGITQSPKYLFRKEGQNVTLSCEQNLNHDAMYWYRQDPGQGLRLIYYSQIVNDFQKGDIAEGYSVSREKKESFPLTVTSAQKNPTAFYLCASSAGTANYGYTFGSGTRLTVV.

The chain joins TRBV5-6 to TRBJ2-1, with D perhaps TRBD2 (8 bases). The CDR3 is 19 residues long. CDR1 and CDR2 from the germline V gene are SGHDT and YYEEEE. V lost 0 bases to trimming and J lost 2 bases, with 21 bases between them. The CDR3 region has the DNA TGTGCCAGCAGCTTGGAGGACAGGCTTCCGCGGGAGGCCTACAATGAGCAGTTCTTC. Amino acid sequence: CASSLEDRLPREAYNEQFF.

The rearrangement links TRBV7-9 to TRBJ2-2, with 13 positions matching TRBD2. The CDR3 covers 16 residues. Germline V gene lookup returns CDR1 SEHNR and CDR2 FQNEAQ (reference sequence). V shed 4 bases, J shed 4 bases, and the junction held 3 bases outside the gene matches. The CDR3 reads CASSSRTSGSTGELFF. DNA for the CDR3: TGTGCCAGCAGCTCCCGGACTAGCGGGAGCACCGGGGAGCTGTTTTTT. Full variable domain (outside the CDR3, taken from reference TRBV7-9 and TRBJ2-2): DTGVSQNPRHKITKRGQNVTFRCDPISEHNRLYWYRQTLGQGPEFLTYFQNEAQLEKSRLLSDRFSAERPKGSFSTLEIQRTEQGDSAMYLCASSSRTSGSTGELFFGEGSRLTVL.

This clone came up a few times. V is TRBV27 and J is TRBJ2-6; the D is unclear. Germline V gene sequence: CDR1 MNHEY, CDR2 SMNVEV (reference sequence). This CDR3 contains 15 residues. V gave up 2 bases and J gave up 1 base, with 6 bases separating them. The CDR3 sequence: CASSLIFSGANVLTF. The CDR3 DNA reads as TGTGCCAGCAGTTTAATATTTTCTGGGGCCAACGTCCTGACTTTC.

This clone appeared a single time. This sequence joins TRBV9 and TRBJ1-5; no reliable D call. CDR3 length equals 15 residues. Trimming stripped 0 bases from V and 1 base from J, with 8 bases between. Germline CDR1 and CDR2: SGDLS and YYNGEE. CDR3 sequence (DNA): TGTGCCAGCAGCGTAGCGGGAAACAGCAATCAGCCCCAGCATTTT. This gives the protein CASSVAGNSNQPQHF. Looking up the rest from reference TRBV9 and TRBJ1-5 gives the full variable domain: DSGVTQTPKHLITATGQRVTLRCSPRSGDLSVYWYQQSLDQGLQFLIQYYNGEERAKGNILERFSAQQFPDLHSELNLSSLELGDSALYFCASSVAGNSNQPQHFGDGTRLSIL.

Only a few counts were recorded for this clone. The rearrangement links TRBV5-6 to TRBJ2-7; D is undetermined. Germline CDR1 and CDR2: SGHDT and YYEEEE. The V end lost 4 bases, the J end lost 3 bases, and 11 bases lay between the germline ends. CDR3 length equals 13 residues. CDR3 sequence: CASSPWAHYEQYF. CDR3 nucleotide sequence: TGTGCCAGCAGCCCATGGGCCCACTACGAGCAGTACTTC.

This chain connects TRBV9 to TRBJ2-1, with 10 bases fitting TRBD1. V was pared by 4 bases and J by 7 bases, with 8 bases of the junction left unmatched. The CDR3 is 15 residues long. Germline V gives CDR1 SGDLS, CDR2 YYNGEE. CDR3 protein: CASSRKGTGENEQFF. DNA for the CDR3: TGTGCCAGCAGCCGAAAAGGGACAGGGGAGAATGAGCAGTTCTTC.

The chain is built from TRBV5-6 and TRBJ2-3; 11 bases line up with TRBD2. This CDR3 spans 16 amino acids. Unmatched junction bases numbered 3, after V lost 2 bases and J lost 1 base. Germline CDR1 is SGHDT and CDR2 is YYEEEE. The CDR3 DNA reads as TGTGCCAGCAGCTTTTTAGCGGGAGGGGGCACAGATACGCAGTATTTT. Its translation: CASSFLAGGGTDTQYF.

The table lists this clone with a few counts. In nucleotides, the CDR3 is TGTGCCAGCAGTAGCGGGACGAATGAGCAGTTCTTC. Translated: CASSSGTNEQFF. The chain couples TRBV5-6 to TRBJ2-1; 8 nucleotides agree with TRBD2. This CDR3 has 12 amino acids. With V trimmed by 5 bases and J by 7 bases, 2 bases remained unmatched. CDR1 SGHDT and CDR2 YYEEEE come from the germline V gene.

The V and J genes are TRBV29-1 and TRBJ1-5; 8 nucleotides agree with TRBD1. The V gene end was trimmed by 7 bases and the J gene end by 3 bases; junction bases not matched to a gene: 5. This CDR3 contains 13 residues. Germline CDR1 is SQVTM and CDR2 is ANQGSEA. For the CDR3, the DNA is TGCAGCGCGACAGGGGTTGACAATCAGCCCCAGCATTTT. This translates into CSATGVDNQPQHF.

This clone appeared a few times. The chain is built from TRBV4-2 and TRBJ1-2, with 7 bases lining up with TRBD1. The CDR3 consists of 13 residues. The J segment lost 3 bases and the V segment lost 4 bases, leaving 2 bases of the junction unmatched. Germline V gene lookup returns CDR1 LGHNA and CDR2 YNFKEQ. The CDR3 is CASSLTGDYGYTF. The DNA for the CDR3 is TGTGCCAGCAGCCTCACAGGGGACTATGGCTACACCTTC.

The table lists this clone with a few counts. The chain is built from TRBV7-9 and TRBJ2-2; 10 nucleotides match TRBD1. CDR3 length: 15 residues. Germline loops: CDR1 SEHNR, CDR2 FQNEAQ (reference sequence). V gave up 5 bases and J gave up 5 bases; unmatched junction bases: 5. CDR3 in DNA: TGTGCCAGCAGCCCTGGGACAGGGGATACCGGGGAGCTGTTTTTT. It specifies CASSPGTGDTGELFF.

This clone was seen only a few times. V gene TRBV5-6 combines with J gene TRBJ2-7; TRBD1 matches at 7 bases. Germline loops: CDR1 SGHDT, CDR2 YYEEEE. CDR3 length equals 16 residues. J was trimmed by 3 bases and V by 0 bases; bases with no gene match: 9. The CDR3 region has the DNA TGTGCCAGCAGCTTGGAAACGGGACAGCCCTACTACGAGCAGTACGTC. Protein: CASSLETGQPYYEQYV.

The genes are TRBV7-9 and TRBJ2-7; D is unclear. V lost 3 bases, J lost 3 bases, and 6 bases lay in between. Germline V CDR1 and CDR2: SEHNR, FQNEAQ (reference sequence). The CDR3 sequence is 12 residues long. Here the CDR3 reads CASSLGSYEQYF. The CDR3 nucleotides read TGTGCCAGCAGCTTGGGCAGCTACGAGCAGTACTTC. The complete variable domain, with remaining parts taken from reference TRBV7-9 and TRBJ2-7, reads DTGVSQNPRHKITKRGQNVTFRCDPISEHNRLYWYRQTLGQGPEFLTYFQNEAQLEKSRLLSDRFSAERPKGSFSTLEIQRTEQGDSAMYLCASSLGSYEQYFGPGTRLTVT.

The genes are TRBV2 and TRBJ2-2, with TRBD1 matching over 10 bases. V was pared by 2 bases and J by 5 bases, with 11 bases of the junction left unmatched. CDR1 is SNHLY, CDR2 FYNNEI, per germline. CDR3 size: 18 residues. The DNA of the CDR3 is TGTGCCAGCAGTGAACAGGGTACCGACAGGGGGCGGACCGGGGAGCTGTTTTTT. This encodes CASSEQGTDRGRTGELFF.

This clone has just a few counts. J is TRBJ2-3 and V is TRBV19; weak D call: TRBD1 (5 bases). In germline, CDR1 is LNHDA, CDR2 SQIVND (reference sequence). With 5 bases removed from V and 1 base from J, the gap between germline ends came to 7 bases. This CDR3 is built from 13 residues. The CDR3 nucleotides read TGTGCCAGTAGTGAAGGGGGCACAGATACGCAGTATTTT. This gives the protein CASSEGGTDTQYF.

CDR3 coding DNA: TGTGCCAGCAGCGACTCCCGGGACAGCCACCAAGAGACCCAGTACTTC. Protein product: CASSDSRDSHQETQYF. The genes are TRBV9 and TRBJ2-5, with TRBD1 matching over 7 bases. V trimming: 3 bases; J trimming: 0 bases; junction bases outside the gene matches: 8. The CDR3 runs 16 residues. Germline loops: CDR1 SGDLS, CDR2 YYNGEE.